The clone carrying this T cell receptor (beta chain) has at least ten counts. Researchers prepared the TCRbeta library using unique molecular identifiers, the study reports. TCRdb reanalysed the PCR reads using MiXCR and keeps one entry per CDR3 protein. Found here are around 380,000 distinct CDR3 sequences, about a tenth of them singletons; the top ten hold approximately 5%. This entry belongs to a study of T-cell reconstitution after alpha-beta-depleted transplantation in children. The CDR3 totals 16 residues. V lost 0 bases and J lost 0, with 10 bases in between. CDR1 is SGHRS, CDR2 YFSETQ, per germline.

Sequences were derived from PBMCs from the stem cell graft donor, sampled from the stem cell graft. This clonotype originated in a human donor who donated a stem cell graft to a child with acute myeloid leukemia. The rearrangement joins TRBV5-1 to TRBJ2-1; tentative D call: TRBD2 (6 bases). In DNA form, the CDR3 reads TGCGCCAGCAGCTTGGCAGCGGGCAGCTCCTACAATGAGCAGTTCTTC. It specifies CASSLAAGSSYNEQFF.